These 13 T cell receptor beta chains were all obtained from the same sample, sequenced in a study of blood T cell repertoires in COVID-19. Here immunoSEQ multiplex PCR was the method, and the copy in TCRdb shows in-frame clones only, minus some. The sample contains more than 250,000 clones, 88% of which appear only once. Input material: PBMCs or T cells enriched from blood (not recorded which). All receptors come from a woman aged 40 to 50 with acute COVID-19.

This clone was seen just once. The rearrangement uses TRBV12-3 or TRBV12-4 and TRBJ2-3; D is unclear. V was pared by 4 bases and J by 7 bases, with 9 bases between. The CDR3 loop spans 12 amino acids. The CDR3 sequence: CASSSLDNTQYF. CDR3 bases: TGTGCCAGCAGTTCCTTAGACAATACGCAGTATTTT.

This chain links TRBV6-2 or TRBV6-3 with TRBJ2-5, with D unclear. CDR1 is MNHEY, CDR2 SVGEGT, per germline. Trimming took 3 bases from V and 4 from J, leaving 6 bases between them. The CDR3 has 12 residues. The CDR3 nucleotides read TGTGCCAGCAGTTATACTCCAGAGACCCAGTACTTC. Protein: CASSYTPETQYF.

The V call is TRBV13, the J call TRBJ2-2; 7 bases fit TRBD2. Germline CDR1 PRHDT, CDR2 FYEKMQ (reference sequence). Germline trimming cut 1 base from V and 5 bases from J; bases unmatched to any gene: 7. The CDR3 is made up of 16 amino acids. CDR3 region: CASSLVAGAGTGELFF. In nucleotides, the CDR3 is TGTGCCAGCAGCTTAGTGGCGGGAGCTGGGACCGGGGAGCTGTTTTTT.

The gene calls are TRBV5-5 and TRBJ2-5; D might be TRBD1 (9 bases). There are 14 residues in the CDR3. The V and J ends lost 7 bases and 5 bases respectively, with 18 bases between them. The V gene's germline CDR1 is SGHKS and CDR2 YYEKEE (reference sequence). In DNA form, the CDR3 reads TGTGCCAGCGACCGTAGCGGGACAGGGGAGACCCAGTACTTC. Protein product: CASDRSGTGETQYF.

The V and J genes are TRBV10-1 and TRBJ1-1; D may be TRBD1 (5 bases). The CDR3 loop spans 16 amino acids. Germline CDR1 and CDR2: WNHNN and SYGVQD (reference sequence). V lost 3 bases to trimming and J lost 5 bases, with 19 bases between them. Here the CDR3 DNA reads TGCGCCAGCAGTGACACCGGCACAGGTTTGGCGACTGAAGCTTTCTTT. Protein product: CASSDTGTGLATEAFF.

V and J are TRBV5-1 and TRBJ1-5; D possibly corresponds to TRBD1 (6 bases). Trimming left V 0 bases short and J 7 bases short, with 11 bases between. This CDR3 comprises 14 residues. Germline V lookup: CDR1 SGHRS, CDR2 YFSETQ. The CDR3 DNA reads TGCGCCAGCAGCTTGGCCCCAGGGGAGCAGCCCCAGCATTTT. Translated: CASSLAPGEQPQHF.

This clone was seen once. This rearrangement joins TRBV2 to TRBJ1-6, with 7 positions matching TRBD1. CDR1 is SNHLY and CDR2 is FYNNEI in the germline V gene. V shed 3 bases, J shed 7 bases, and the junction held 6 bases outside the gene matches. This CDR3 region has 15 residues. The CDR3 sequence is CASSDQGQINSPLHF. DNA of the CDR3: TGTGCCAGCAGTGACCAGGGACAGATAAATTCACCCCTCCACTTT. The complete variable domain, with remaining parts taken from reference TRBV2 and TRBJ1-6, reads EPEVTQTPSHQVTQMGQEVILRCVPISNHLYFYWYRQILGQKVEFLVSFYNNEISEKSEIFDDQFSVERPDGSNFTLKIRSTKLEDSAMYFCASSDQGQINSPLHFGNGTRLTVT.

The chain carries TRBV5-1 and TRBJ2-4; 7 positions agree with TRBD1. CDR1 and CDR2 (germline): SGHRS, YFSETQ. The junction had 13 bases not matched to a gene; V was cut back by 0 bases and J by 7 bases. CDR3 size: 17 residues. For the CDR3, the DNA is TGCGCCAGCAGCTTGGAGCCGACAGGGCCGGAAAAGAACATTCAGTACTTC. This encodes CASSLEPTGPEKNIQYF. The entire variable domain, with the rest obtained from reference TRBV5-1 and TRBJ2-4, is as follows: KAGVTQTPRYLIKTRGQQVTLSCSPISGHRSVSWYQQTPGQGLQFLFEYFSETQRNKGNFPGRFSGRQFSNSRSEMNVSTLELGDSALYLCASSLEPTGPEKNIQYFGAGTRLSVL.

V gene TRBV6-5 combines with J gene TRBJ2-3; TRBD2 aligns across 12 bases. The trim removed 8 bases at V and 5 bases at J, leaving 8 bases unmatched. CDR1 MNHEY and CDR2 SVGAGI come from the germline V gene. The CDR3 is 15 residues long. The CDR3 region is CASYLLAGGIDTQYF. In nucleotides, the CDR3 is TGTGCCAGCTACCTTCTAGCGGGAGGGATAGATACGCAGTATTTT.

The rearrangement uses TRBV7-9 and TRBJ2-3, with D tentatively TRBD2 (5 bases). Trimming pared 3 bases from V and 5 bases from J, leaving 15 bases between. The CDR3 has 15 residues. The V gene's germline CDR1 is SEHNR and CDR2 FQNEAQ (reference sequence). CDR3 in amino acids: CASSFILGDRDTQYF. The CDR3, as DNA: TGTGCCAGCAGCTTTATATTGGGAGATCGAGATACGCAGTATTTT.

The rearrangement joins TRBV4-1 to TRBJ2-1; 7 positions match TRBD2. The length of the CDR3 is 15 residues. CDR1 MGHRA and CDR2 YSYEKL come from the germline V gene. Trimming removed 9 bases from V and 6 bases from J; junction bases left unmatched: 14. The CDR3, as DNA: TGCGCCAGTGAAGATGAGGCGGGAGAGTTCAATGAGCAGTTCTTC. Encoded protein: CASEDEAGEFNEQFF.

The chain joins TRBV28 to TRBJ1-2; TRBD1 might be the D (6 bases). Germline lookup yields CDR1 MDHEN and CDR2 SYDVKM. V lost 5 bases and J lost 3, with 10 bases in between. This CDR3 is 13 amino acids long. In nucleotides, the CDR3 is TGTGCCAGCAGTGTGGACAGCTACTATGGCTACACCTTC. Its translation: CASSVDSYYGYTF.

The rearrangement links TRBV4-1 to TRBJ1-2; possible D gene TRBD1, 5 bases. Per the germline V gene, CDR1 is MGHRA and CDR2 is YSYEKL. This CDR3 contains 15 residues. The V end lost 0 bases, the J end lost 4 bases, and 12 bases lay between the germline ends. The chain's CDR3 is CASSQDSLDSYGYTF. The CDR3 coding sequence is TGCGCCAGCAGCCAAGACTCCCTTGACAGCTATGGCTACACCTTC.